Below, one T cell receptor beta chain is given with its context. Its antigen is as yet unknown. Data came from immunoSEQ multiplex PCR; TCRdb stores just in-frame clones and leaves some out. The sample includes tens of thousands of clones, more than 75% of them seen just once. CDR1 and CDR2 (germline): SEHNR, FQNEAQ (reference sequence). Trimming took 4 bases from V and 7 from J, leaving 13 bases between them. The CDR3 spans 14 residues. These data come from a study of lymphopenia after photon versus proton radiotherapy. Notes on the study in general: Under photons, naive T cells and diversity fell while effector/memory populations rose.

The chain employs TRBV7-9 and TRBJ1-4, with D maybe TRBD1 (5 bases). This receptor was identified in a woman in her seventies with pancreatic cancer. The sequenced sample was peripheral blood, obtained from a patient treated with photon-based radiotherapy. As DNA, the CDR3 is TGTGCCAGCAGCTCCCCGGGGGTCCCTGAAAAACTGTTTTTT. It encodes CASSSPGVPEKLFF.